This T cell receptor (beta chain) emerged from a study of blood T cell repertoires in COVID-19. On the study more broadly: The cDNA or gDNA used as material had been derived from T cells, B-cell-depleted T cells, or PBMCs.

Clones were read by immunoSEQ multiplex PCR, and TCRdb kept only the in-frame ones, dropping some. The table has about 210,000 clones, about 86% seen once. Trimming cost V 6 bases and J 8 bases; bases outside gene matches: 7. This CDR3 is 14 amino acids long. Germline V lookup: CDR1 SNHLY, CDR2 FYNNEI. In its sample, this clone was seen once. Enrollees, about 18 to 95 years old, lived in approximately 25 US areas. Cohort allocation depended upon clinical history that participants reported. Sequencing was performed on PBMCs or T cells enriched from blood (not recorded which). This clonotype was sampled from a woman aged 40 to 50 with acute COVID-19. The chain uses TRBV2 and TRBJ1-3, with 10 nucleotides matching TRBD1. CDR3 in amino acids: CASRRGTGVDTIYF. The CDR3 DNA sequence: TGTGCCAGCAGGAGGGGGACAGGGGTCGACACCATATATTTT.